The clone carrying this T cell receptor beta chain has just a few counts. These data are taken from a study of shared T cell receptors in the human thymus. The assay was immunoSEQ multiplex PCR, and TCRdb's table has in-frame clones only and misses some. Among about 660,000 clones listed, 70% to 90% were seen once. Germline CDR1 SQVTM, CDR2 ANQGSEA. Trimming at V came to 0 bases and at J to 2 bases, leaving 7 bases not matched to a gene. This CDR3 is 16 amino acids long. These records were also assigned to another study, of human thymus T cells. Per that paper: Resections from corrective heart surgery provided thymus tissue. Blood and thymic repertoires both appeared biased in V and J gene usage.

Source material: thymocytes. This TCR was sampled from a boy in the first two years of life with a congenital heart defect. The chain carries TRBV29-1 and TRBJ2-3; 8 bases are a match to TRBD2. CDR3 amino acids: CSVEDNLAGTTDTQYF. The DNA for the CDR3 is TGCAGCGTTGAAGACAACTTAGCGGGAACCACAGATACGCAGTATTTT.